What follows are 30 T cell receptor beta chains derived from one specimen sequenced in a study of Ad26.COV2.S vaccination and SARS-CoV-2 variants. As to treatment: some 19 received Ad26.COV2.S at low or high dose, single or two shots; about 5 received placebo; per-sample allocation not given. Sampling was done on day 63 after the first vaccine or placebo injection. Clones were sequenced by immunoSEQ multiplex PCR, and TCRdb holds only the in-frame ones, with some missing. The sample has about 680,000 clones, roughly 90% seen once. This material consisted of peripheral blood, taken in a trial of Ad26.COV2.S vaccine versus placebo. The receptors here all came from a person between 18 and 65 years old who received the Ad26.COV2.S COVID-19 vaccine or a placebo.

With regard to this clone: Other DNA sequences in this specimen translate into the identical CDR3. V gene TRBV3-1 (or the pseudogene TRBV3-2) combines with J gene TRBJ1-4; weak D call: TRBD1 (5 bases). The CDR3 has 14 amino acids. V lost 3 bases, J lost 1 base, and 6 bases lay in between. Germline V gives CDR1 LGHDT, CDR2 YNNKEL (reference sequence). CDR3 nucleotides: TGTGCCAGCAGCCAGAGGGGAACTAATGAAAAACTGTTTTTT. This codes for CASSQRGTNEKLFF.

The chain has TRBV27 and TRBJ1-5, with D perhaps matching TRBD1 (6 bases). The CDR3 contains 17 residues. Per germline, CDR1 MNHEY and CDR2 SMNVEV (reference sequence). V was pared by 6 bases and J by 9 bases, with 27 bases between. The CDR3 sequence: CASSPAGGGRARRPQHF. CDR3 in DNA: TGTGCCAGCAGCCCCGCGGGCGGGGGGCGGGCCCGTAGGCCCCAGCATTTT.

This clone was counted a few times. Written as DNA, the CDR3 is TGCAGTGCTAGTCCGGGACTTCTAGTCCCCTACGAGCAGTACTTC. Amino acids: CSASPGLLVPYEQYF. The chain combines TRBV20-1 with TRBJ2-7; D is perhaps TRBD2 (6 bases). CDR3 length: 15 residues. V lost 3 bases and J 2 bases, leaving 17 bases between the germline ends. From germline, CDR1 is DFQATT and CDR2 SNEGSKA (reference sequence).

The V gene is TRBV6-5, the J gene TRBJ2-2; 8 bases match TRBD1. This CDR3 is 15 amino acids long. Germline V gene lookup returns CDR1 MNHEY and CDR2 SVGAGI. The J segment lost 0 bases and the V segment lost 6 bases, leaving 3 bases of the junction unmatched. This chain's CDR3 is CASRQQGANTGELFF. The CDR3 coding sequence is TGTGCCAGCAGACAACAGGGGGCGAACACCGGGGAGCTGTTTTTT.

CDR3 nucleotides: TGTGCCAGCTCACCAGTCTCACCCGTCGGGACAGGATCCTACGAGCAGTACTTC. Translating it yields CASSPVSPVGTGSYEQYF. V and J are TRBV18 and TRBJ2-7, with 8 bases lining up with TRBD1. The CDR3 covers 18 residues. The ends lost 2 bases at V and 1 base at J; junction bases unmatched: 13. CDR1 is KGHSH and CDR2 is LQKENI in the germline V gene.

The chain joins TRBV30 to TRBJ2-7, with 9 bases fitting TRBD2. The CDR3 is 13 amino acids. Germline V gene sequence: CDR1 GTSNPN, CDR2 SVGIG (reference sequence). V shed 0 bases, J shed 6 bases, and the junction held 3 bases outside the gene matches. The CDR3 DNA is TGTGCCTGGAGTGTTGTGACTAGCGGCGAGCAGTACTTC. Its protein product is CAWSVVTSGEQYF. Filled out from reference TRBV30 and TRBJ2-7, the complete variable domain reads SQTIHQWPATLVQPVGSPLSLECTVEGTSNPNLYWYRQAAGRGLQLLFYSVGIGQISSEVPQNLSASRPQDRQFILSSKKLLLSDSGFYLCAWSVVTSGEQYFGPGTRLTVT.

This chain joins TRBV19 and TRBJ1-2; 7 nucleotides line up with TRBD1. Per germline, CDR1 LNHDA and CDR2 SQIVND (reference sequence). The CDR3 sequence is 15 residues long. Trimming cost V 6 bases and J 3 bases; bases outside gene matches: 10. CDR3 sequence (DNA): TGTGCCAGTAGGAAAACAGGGGACCCCTACTATGGCTACACCTTC. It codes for CASRKTGDPYYGYTF. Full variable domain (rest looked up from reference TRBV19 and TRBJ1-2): DGGITQSPKYLFRKEGQNVTLSCEQNLNHDAMYWYRQDPGQGLRLIYYSQIVNDFQKGDIAEGYSVSREKKESFPLTVTSAQKNPTAFYLCASRKTGDPYYGYTFGSGTRLTVV.

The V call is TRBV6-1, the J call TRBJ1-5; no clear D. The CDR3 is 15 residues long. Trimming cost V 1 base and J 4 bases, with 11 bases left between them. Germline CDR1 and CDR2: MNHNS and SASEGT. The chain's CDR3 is CASSEGWQQNQPQHF. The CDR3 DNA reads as TGTGCCAGCAGTGAAGGCTGGCAGCAAAATCAGCCCCAGCATTTT.

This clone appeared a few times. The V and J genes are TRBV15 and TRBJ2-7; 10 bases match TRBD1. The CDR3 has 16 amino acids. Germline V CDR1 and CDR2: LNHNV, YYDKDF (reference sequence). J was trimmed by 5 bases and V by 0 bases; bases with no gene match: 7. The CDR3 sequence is CATSRDRTGGGHEQYF. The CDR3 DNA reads TGTGCCACCAGCAGAGATCGGACAGGGGGTGGCCACGAGCAGTACTTC.

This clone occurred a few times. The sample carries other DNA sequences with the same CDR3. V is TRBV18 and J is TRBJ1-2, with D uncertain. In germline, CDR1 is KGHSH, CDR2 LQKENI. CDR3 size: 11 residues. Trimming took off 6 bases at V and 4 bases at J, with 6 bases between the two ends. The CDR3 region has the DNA TGTGCCAGCTCCCGGGGCTATGGCTACACCTTC. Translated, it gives CASSRGYGYTF.

The CDR3 here is CAISASDRAFAEAFF. CDR3 coding DNA: TGTGCCATCAGTGCCTCAGACAGGGCTTTCGCTGAAGCTTTCTTT. This chain connects TRBV10-3 to TRBJ1-1; 7 nucleotides align to TRBD1. Germline lookup yields CDR1 ENHRY and CDR2 SYGVKD. The V and J ends lost 4 bases and 6 bases, in that order; junction bases with no gene match: 11. The CDR3 spans 15 residues.

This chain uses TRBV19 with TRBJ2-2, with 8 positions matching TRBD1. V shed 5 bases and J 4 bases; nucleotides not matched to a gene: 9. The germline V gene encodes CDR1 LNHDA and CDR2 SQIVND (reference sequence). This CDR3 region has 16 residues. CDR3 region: CASSPDRGPGTGELFF. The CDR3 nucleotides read TGTGCCAGTAGTCCTGACAGGGGCCCCGGCACCGGGGAGCTGTTTTTT. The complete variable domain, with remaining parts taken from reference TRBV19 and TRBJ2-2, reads DGGITQSPKYLFRKEGQNVTLSCEQNLNHDAMYWYRQDPGQGLRLIYYSQIVNDFQKGDIAEGYSVSREKKESFPLTVTSAQKNPTAFYLCASSPDRGPGTGELFFGEGSRLTVL.

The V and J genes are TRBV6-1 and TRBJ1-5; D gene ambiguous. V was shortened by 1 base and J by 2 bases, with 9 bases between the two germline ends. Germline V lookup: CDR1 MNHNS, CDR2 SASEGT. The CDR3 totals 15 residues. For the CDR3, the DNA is TGTGCCAGCAGTGAAGAGCGACACCGCAATCAGCCCCAGCATTTT. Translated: CASSEERHRNQPQHF.

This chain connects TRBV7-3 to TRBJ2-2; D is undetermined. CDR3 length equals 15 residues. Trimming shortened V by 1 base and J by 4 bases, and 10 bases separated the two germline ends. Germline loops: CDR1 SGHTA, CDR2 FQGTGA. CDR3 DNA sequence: TGTGCCAGCAGCTTAAGGACCACCGGCACCGGGGAGCTGTTTTTT. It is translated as CASSLRTTGTGELFF.

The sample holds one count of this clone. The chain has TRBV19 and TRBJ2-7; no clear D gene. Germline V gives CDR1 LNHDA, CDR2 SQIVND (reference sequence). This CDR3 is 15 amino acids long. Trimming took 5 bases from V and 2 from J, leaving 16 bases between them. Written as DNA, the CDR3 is TGTGCCAGTAGTGTCACCCCCGCACAGACCTACGAGCAGTACTTC. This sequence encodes CASSVTPAQTYEQYF.

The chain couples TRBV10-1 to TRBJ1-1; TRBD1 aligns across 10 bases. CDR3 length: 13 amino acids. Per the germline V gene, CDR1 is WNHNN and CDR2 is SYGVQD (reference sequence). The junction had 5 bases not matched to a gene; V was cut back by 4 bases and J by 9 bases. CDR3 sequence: CASSGDRGHQAFF. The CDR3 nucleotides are TGCGCCAGCAGTGGGGACAGGGGTCACCAAGCTTTCTTT.

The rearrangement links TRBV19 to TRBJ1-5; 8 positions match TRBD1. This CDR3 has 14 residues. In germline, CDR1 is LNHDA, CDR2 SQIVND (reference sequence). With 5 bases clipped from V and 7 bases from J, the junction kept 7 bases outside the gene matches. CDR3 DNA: TGTGCCAGTAGTCCGGGACAGGAGCGCCAGCCCCAGCATTTT. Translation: CASSPGQERQPQHF.

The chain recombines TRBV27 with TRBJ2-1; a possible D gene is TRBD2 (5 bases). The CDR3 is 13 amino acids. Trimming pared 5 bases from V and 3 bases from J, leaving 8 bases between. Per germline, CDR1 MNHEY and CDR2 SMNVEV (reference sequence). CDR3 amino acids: CASSPAVYNEQFF. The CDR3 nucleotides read TGTGCCAGCAGTCCAGCGGTCTACAATGAGCAGTTCTTC.

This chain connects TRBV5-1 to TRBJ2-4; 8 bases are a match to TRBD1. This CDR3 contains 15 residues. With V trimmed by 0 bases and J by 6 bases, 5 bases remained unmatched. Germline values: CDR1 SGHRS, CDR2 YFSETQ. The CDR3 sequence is CASSLVTGGTNIQYF. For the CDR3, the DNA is TGCGCCAGCAGCTTGGTAACAGGGGGTACAAACATTCAGTACTTC.

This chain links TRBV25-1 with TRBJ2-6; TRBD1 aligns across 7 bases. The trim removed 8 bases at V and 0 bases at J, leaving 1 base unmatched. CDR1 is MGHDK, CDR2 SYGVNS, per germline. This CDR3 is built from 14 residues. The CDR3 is CASGQASGANVLTF. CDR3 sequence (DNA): TGTGCCAGCGGACAGGCCTCTGGGGCCAACGTCCTGACTTTC.

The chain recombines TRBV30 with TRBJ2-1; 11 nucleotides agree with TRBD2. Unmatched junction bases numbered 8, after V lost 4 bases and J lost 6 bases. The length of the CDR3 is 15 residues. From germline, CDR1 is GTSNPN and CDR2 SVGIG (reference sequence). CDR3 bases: TGTGCCTGGATGTCGAGACTAGCGGGATCCAATGAGCAGTTCTTC. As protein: CAWMSRLAGSNEQFF.

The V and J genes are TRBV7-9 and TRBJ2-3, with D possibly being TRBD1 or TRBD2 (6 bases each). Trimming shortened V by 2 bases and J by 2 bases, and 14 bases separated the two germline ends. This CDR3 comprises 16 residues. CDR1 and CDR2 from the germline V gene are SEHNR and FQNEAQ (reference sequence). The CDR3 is CASSLNREVYTDTQYF. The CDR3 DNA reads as TGTGCCAGCAGCTTAAACAGGGAGGTTTACACAGATACGCAGTATTTT.

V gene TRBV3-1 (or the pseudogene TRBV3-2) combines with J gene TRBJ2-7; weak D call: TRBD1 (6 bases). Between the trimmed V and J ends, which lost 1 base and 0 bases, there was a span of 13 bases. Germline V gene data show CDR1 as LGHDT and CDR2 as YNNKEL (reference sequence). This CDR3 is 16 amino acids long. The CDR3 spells CASSQAGQGSSYEQYF. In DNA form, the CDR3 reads TGTGCCAGCAGCCAAGCGGGCCAGGGGAGCTCCTACGAGCAGTACTTC.

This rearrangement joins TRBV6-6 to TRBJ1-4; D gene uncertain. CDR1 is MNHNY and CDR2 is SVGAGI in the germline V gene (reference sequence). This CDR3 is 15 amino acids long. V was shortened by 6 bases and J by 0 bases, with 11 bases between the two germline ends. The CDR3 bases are TGTGCCAGCAGCCGCGACGGCGCAACTAATGAAAAACTGTTTTTT. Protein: CASSRDGATNEKLFF.

The CDR3 nucleotides read TGTGCCAGCAGCTTAGTGGGGGACGCCAAAAACATTCAGTACTTC. It encodes CASSLVGDAKNIQYF. The V call is TRBV7-2, the J call TRBJ2-4; D could derive from TRBD1 or TRBD2 (5 bases each). CDR1 is SGHTA and CDR2 is FQGNSA in the germline V gene. The CDR3 is 15 residues long. Trimming shortened V by 1 base and J by 1 base, and 8 bases separated the two germline ends. Complete variable domain (other parts from reference TRBV7-2 and TRBJ2-4): GAGVSQSPSNKVTEKGKDVELRCDPISGHTALYWYRQSLGQGLEFLIYFQGNSAPDKSGLPSDRFSAERTGGSVSTLTIQRTQQEDSAVYLCASSLVGDAKNIQYFGAGTRLSVL.

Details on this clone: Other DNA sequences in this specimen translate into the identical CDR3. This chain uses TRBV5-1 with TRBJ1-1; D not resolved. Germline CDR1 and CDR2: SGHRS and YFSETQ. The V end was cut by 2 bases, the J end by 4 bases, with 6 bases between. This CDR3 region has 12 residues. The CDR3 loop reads CASSLSGTEAFF. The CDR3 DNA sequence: TGCGCCAGCAGCTTAAGCGGCACTGAAGCTTTCTTT.

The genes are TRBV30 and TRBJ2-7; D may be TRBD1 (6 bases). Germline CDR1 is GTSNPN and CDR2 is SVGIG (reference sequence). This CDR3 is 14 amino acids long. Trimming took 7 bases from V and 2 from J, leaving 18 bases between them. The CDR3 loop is CASQGPSVAYEQYF. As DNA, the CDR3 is TGTGCCTCACAGGGCCCGTCAGTGGCCTACGAGCAGTACTTC. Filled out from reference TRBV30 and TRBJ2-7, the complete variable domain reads SQTIHQWPATLVQPVGSPLSLECTVEGTSNPNLYWYRQAAGRGLQLLFYSVGIGQISSEVPQNLSASRPQDRQFILSSKKLLLSDSGFYLCASQGPSVAYEQYFGPGTRLTVT.

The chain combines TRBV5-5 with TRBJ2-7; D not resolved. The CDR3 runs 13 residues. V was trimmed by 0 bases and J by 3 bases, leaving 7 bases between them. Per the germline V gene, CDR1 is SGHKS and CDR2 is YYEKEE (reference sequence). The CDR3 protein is CASSLDRGYEQYF. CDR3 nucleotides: TGTGCCAGCAGCTTGGATCGCGGCTACGAGCAGTACTTC.

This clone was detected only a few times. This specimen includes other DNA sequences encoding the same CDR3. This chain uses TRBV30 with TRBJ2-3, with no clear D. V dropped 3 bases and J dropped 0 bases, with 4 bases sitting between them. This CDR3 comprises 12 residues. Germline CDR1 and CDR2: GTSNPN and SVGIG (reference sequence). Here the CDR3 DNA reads TGTGCCTGGAGCGGTAGCACAGATACGCAGTATTTT. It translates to CAWSGSTDTQYF.

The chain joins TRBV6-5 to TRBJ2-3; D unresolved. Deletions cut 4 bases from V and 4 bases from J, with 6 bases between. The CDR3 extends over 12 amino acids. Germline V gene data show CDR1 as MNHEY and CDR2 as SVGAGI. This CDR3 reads CASSSSADTQYF. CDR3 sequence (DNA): TGTGCCAGCAGTTCTTCCGCAGATACGCAGTATTTT.